This T cell receptor (beta chain) was identified in a study of T cells after posttransplantation cyclophosphamide. Study observations and caveats: Skin or GI-infiltrating T cells shared few TRB sequences with blood.

Treatment was busulfan-fludarabine conditioning, a marrow graft, and cyclophosphamide on days +3 and +4. There are a few counts of this clone. Its antigen remains unknown. V shed 4 bases, J shed 5 bases, and the junction held 6 bases outside the gene matches. The CDR3 runs to 15 residues. Germline CDR1 SGDLS, CDR2 YYNGEE. Produced via immunoSEQ multiplex PCR; TCRdb's table is partial and in-frame only. The repertoire has some 16,000 clones, 60% to 80% of them found once; the top ten carry roughly a third. The V and J genes are TRBV9 and TRBJ2-7; 13 bases align to TRBD2. Sample: CD8+ T cells sorted from PBMCs, taken 1903 days after a stem cell transplant with posttransplant cyclophosphamide. This clonotype originated in a female patient aged 35-55 years who received an allogeneic stem cell transplant from a related donor, was CMV-positive, and had no GVHD. Part of the T cells may come from the graft donor. The DNA of the CDR3 is TGTGCCAGCAGCACAGGGACTAGCGGGGTCCACGAGCAGTACTTC. As protein: CASSTGTSGVHEQYF.